The 8 T cell receptor beta chains listed next were all sequenced from one sample in a study of T cell repertoires in cytomegalovirus infection. TCRdb ran MiXCR on the reads and lists one entry per CDR3 protein. The sample has hundreds of thousands of distinct CDR3 sequences, 15% to 20% seen once; the top ten hold 8.7%. Sequencing input: PBMCs. These receptors came from a human donor in good health (CMV status not recorded). Some clones in this sample may be carry-over from other donors' samples.

Comment on this clonotype: This likely comes from a read error, as the CDR3 has no conserved phenylalanine or tryptophan at its end. The CDR3 reads CASSLTREQYL. CDR3 sequence (DNA): TGTGCCAGCAGCTTAACCCGCGAGCAGTACCTC. V usage is TRBV7-8 and J usage is TRBJ2-7; D is uncertain. Trimming removed 2 bases from V and 6 bases from J, with 5 bases in between. Germline CDR1 is SGHVS and CDR2 is FQNEAQ. This CDR3 is built from 11 residues.

This clonotype was observed a few times. The V gene is TRBV20-1, the J gene TRBJ1-1; maybe TRBD1 (5 bases). Germline loops: CDR1 DFQATT, CDR2 SNEGSKA (reference sequence). The CDR3 is made up of 15 amino acids. V lost 0 bases to trimming and J lost 0 bases, with 11 bases between them. This CDR3 is CSAREWQDMNTEAFF. In DNA, the CDR3 is TGCAGTGCTAGAGAGTGGCAGGACATGAACACTGAAGCTTTCTTT.

This clonotype showed up many times. The J gene is TRBJ2-5, the V gene TRBV7-2; D is possibly TRBD2 (6 bases). CDR1 is SGHTA, CDR2 FQGNSA, per germline. Deletions cut 5 bases from V and 4 bases from J, with 26 bases between. The CDR3 sequence is 18 residues long. For the CDR3, the DNA is TGTGCCAGCAGCCGTGACTCCGCGGGGAGATGGGGAGCAGAGACCCAGTACTTC. Its translation: CASSRDSAGRWGAETQYF.

This clonotype has more than one count but fewer than ten. This rearrangement joins TRBV27 to TRBJ2-1; unclear D gene. Germline CDR1 MNHEY, CDR2 SMNVEV (reference sequence). V was trimmed by 2 bases and J by 7 bases, leaving 9 bases between them. The CDR3 has 13 residues. DNA for the CDR3: TGTGCCAGCAGTTTAGAAGCGCCAAATGAGCAGTTCTTC. Translated: CASSLEAPNEQFF.

In this sample, this clonotype turned up a few times. V usage is TRBV20-1 and J usage is TRBJ2-5; no firm D call. Trimming shortened V by 6 bases and J by 3 bases, and 23 bases separated the two germline ends. The CDR3 extends over 16 amino acids. The germline gives CDR1 DFQATT, CDR2 SNEGSKA (reference sequence). This chain's CDR3 is CSAIPSWAQRKETQYF. CDR3 DNA sequence: TGCAGTGCAATACCTAGTTGGGCACAGAGAAAAGAGACCCAGTACTTC.

This clonotype has a count of ten or more. The chain combines TRBV28 with TRBJ1-5, with a possible D match to TRBD1 (6 bases). The ends were cut back, 4 bases at V and 2 bases at J, with 15 bases in the middle. CDR1 MDHEN and CDR2 SYDVKM come from the germline V gene. The CDR3 is 16 residues long. The CDR3 here is CASSYGTGSGNQPQHF. Written as DNA, the CDR3 is TGTGCCAGCAGTTATGGAACAGGGTCTGGCAATCAGCCCCAGCATTTT.

This clonotype appeared a few times. The gene calls are TRBV10-3 and TRBJ2-1; TRBD2 aligns across 10 bases. V lost 6 bases to trimming and J lost 7 bases; unmatched junction nucleotides: 18. The germline V gene has CDR1 ENHRY and CDR2 SYGVKD. The CDR3 consists of 18 residues. CDR3 coding DNA: TGTGCCATCAGAGGCGTCGGAACCTCACGGACTAGCGGAAATGAGCAGTTCTTC. The encoded protein is CAIRGVGTSRTSGNEQFF.

The genes are TRBV19 and TRBJ1-2; D is unclear. The CDR3 sequence is 15 residues long. Germline lookup yields CDR1 LNHDA and CDR2 SQIVND (reference sequence). The ends were cut back, 0 bases at V and 9 bases at J, with 17 bases in the middle. The DNA for the CDR3 is TGTGCCAGTAGTATAGATCACGCGGCAGGAACAAGCTACACCTTC. This encodes CASSIDHAAGTSYTF.